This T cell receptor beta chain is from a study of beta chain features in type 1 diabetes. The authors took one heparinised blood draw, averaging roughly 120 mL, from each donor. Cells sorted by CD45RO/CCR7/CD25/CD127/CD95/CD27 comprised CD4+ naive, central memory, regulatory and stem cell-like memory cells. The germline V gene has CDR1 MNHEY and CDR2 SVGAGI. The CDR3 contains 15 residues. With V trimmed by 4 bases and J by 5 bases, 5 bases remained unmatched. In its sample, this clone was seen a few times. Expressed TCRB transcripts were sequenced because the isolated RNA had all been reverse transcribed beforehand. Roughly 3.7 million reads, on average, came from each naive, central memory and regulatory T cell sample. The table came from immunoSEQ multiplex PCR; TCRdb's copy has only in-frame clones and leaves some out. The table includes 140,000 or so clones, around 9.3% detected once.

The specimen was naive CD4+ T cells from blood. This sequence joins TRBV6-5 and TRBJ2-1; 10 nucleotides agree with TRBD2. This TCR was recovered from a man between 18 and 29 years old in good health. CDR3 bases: TGTGCCAGCAGTTTGGGACTAGCGTACAACAATGAGCAGTTCTTC. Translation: CASSLGLAYNNEQFF.